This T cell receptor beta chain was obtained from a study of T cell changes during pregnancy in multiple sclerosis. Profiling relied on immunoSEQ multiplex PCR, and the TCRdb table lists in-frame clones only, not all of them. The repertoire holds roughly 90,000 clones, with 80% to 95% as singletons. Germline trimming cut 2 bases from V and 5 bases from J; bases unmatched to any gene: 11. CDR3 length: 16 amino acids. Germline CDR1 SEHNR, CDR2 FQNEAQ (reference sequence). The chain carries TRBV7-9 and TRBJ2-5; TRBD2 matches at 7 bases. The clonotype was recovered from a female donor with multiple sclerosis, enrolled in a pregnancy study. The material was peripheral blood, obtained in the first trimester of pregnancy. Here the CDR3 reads CASSLLLGSGGETQYF. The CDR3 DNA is TGTGCCAGCAGCTTACTTCTAGGGTCCGGGGGGGAGACCCAGTACTTC.